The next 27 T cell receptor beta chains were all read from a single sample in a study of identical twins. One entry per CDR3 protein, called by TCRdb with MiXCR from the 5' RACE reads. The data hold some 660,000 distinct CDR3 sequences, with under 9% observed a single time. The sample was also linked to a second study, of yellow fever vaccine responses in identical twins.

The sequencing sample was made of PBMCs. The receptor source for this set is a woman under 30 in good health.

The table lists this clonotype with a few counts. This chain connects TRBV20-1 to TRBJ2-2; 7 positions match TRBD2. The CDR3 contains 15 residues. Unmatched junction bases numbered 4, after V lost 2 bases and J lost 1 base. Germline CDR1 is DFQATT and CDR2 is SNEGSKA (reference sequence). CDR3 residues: CSARILAENTGELFF. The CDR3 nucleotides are TGCAGTGCTAGAATCCTAGCGGAGAACACCGGGGAGCTGTTTTTT.

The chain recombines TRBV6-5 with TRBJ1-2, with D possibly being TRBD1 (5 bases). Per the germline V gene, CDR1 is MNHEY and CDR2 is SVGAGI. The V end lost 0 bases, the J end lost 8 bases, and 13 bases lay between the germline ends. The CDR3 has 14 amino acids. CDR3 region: CASSYSPGLGGYTF. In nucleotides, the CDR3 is TGTGCCAGCAGTTACTCCCCGGGGCTCGGGGGCTACACCTTC.

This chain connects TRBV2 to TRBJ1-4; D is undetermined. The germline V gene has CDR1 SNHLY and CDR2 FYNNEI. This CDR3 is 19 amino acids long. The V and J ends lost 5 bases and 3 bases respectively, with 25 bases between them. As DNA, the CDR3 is TGTGCCAGCAGTTCCTCTTCGGCAGGATCCCAACTAGCTAATGAAAAACTGTTTTTT. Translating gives CASSSSSAGSQLANEKLFF. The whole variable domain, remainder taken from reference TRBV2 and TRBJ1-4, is EPEVTQTPSHQVTQMGQEVILRCVPISNHLYFYWYRQILGQKVEFLVSFYNNEISEKSEIFDDQFSVERPDGSNFTLKIRSTKLEDSAMYFCASSSSSAGSQLANEKLFFGSGTQLSVL.

The chain's CDR3 is CASSQDHQGPTDTQYF. CDR3 DNA sequence: TGCGCCAGCAGCCAAGACCACCAGGGGCCCACAGATACGCAGTATTTT. V and J are TRBV4-3 and TRBJ2-3; a possible D gene is TRBD1 (6 bases). Trimming cost V 0 bases and J 2 bases, with 12 bases left between them. This CDR3 is built from 16 residues. Germline V gene sequence: CDR1 LGHNA, CDR2 YSLEER.

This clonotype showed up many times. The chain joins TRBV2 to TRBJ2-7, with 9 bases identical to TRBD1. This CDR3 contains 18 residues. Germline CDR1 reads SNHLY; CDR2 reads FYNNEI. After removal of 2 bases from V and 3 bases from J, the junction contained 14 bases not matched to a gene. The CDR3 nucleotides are TGTGCCAGCAGTGAATATCAATGGGGGACAGGGAATTTCTACGAGCAGTACTTC. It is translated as CASSEYQWGTGNFYEQYF.

The CDR3 is CASSQVSTGRSYNEQFF. The CDR3 nucleotides are TGCGCCAGCAGCCAAGTTTCGACCGGGAGGTCGTACAATGAGCAGTTCTTC. The V call is TRBV4-3, the J call TRBJ2-1, with 7 nucleotides matching TRBD2. This CDR3 is 17 amino acids long. The germline V gene has CDR1 LGHNA and CDR2 YSLEER. J gave up 4 bases and V 1 base, and 10 bases lay outside the gene matches.

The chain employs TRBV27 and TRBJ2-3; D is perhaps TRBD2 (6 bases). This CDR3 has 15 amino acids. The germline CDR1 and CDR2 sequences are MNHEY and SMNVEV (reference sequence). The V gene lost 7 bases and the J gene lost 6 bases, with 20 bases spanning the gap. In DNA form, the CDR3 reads TGTGCCAGCAATCCTTTAGCGGAGACCGGGGATACGCAGTATTTT. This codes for CASNPLAETGDTQYF.

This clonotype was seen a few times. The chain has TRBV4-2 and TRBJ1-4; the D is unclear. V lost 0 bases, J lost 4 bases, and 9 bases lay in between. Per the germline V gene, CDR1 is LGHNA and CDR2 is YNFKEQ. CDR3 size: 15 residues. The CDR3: CASSQDLSDNEKLFF. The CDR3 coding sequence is TGTGCCAGCAGCCAAGATCTCAGCGATAATGAAAAACTGTTTTTT.

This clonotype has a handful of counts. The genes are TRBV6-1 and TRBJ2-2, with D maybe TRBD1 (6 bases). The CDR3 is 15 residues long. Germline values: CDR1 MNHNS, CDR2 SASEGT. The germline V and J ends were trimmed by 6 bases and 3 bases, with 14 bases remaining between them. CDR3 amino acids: CASSTTGPYTGELFF. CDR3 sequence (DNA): TGTGCCAGCAGCACGACAGGTCCCTACACCGGGGAGCTGTTTTTT.

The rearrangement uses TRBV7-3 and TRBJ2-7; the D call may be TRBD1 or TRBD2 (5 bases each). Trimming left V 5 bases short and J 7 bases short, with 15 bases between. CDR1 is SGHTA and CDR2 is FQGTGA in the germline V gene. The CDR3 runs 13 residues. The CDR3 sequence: CASSRTGPSEQYF. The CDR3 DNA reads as TGTGCCAGCAGCCGTACGGGGCCTAGTGAGCAGTACTTC.

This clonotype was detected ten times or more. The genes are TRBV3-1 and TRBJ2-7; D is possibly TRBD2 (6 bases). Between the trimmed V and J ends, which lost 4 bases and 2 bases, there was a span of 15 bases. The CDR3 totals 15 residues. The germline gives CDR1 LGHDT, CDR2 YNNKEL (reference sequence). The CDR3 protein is CASSPLGTQAYEQYF. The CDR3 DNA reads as TGTGCCAGCAGCCCCTTGGGGACTCAAGCCTACGAGCAGTACTTC.

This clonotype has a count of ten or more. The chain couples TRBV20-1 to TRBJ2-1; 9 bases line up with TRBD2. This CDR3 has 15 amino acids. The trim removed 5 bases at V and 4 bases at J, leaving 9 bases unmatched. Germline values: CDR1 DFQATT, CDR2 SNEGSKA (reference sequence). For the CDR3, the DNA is TGCAGTGCTTCCACGATAGCGGGAGCTTACAATGAGCAGTTCTTC. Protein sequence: CSASTIAGAYNEQFF.

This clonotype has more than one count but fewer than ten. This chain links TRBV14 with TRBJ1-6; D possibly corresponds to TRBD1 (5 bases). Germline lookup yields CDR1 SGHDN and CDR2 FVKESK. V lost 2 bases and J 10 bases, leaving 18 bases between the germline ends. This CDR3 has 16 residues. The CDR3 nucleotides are TGTGCCAGCAGCCAACGCCGGCAGGGATTTAGCTCACCCCTCCACTTT. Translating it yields CASSQRRQGFSSPLHF.

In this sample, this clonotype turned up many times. As DNA, the CDR3 is TGCAGTGCTAGAGCCACCGGGACAGGGATGAACAATCAGCCCCAGCATTTT. Translation gives CSARATGTGMNNQPQHF. The rearrangement links TRBV20-1 to TRBJ1-5; 9 bases are shared with TRBD1. Per the germline V gene, CDR1 is DFQATT and CDR2 is SNEGSKA (reference sequence). This CDR3 comprises 17 residues. V was pared by 1 base and J by 3 bases, with 10 bases of the junction left unmatched.

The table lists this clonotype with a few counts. Written as DNA, the CDR3 is TGTGCCAGCAGCGTGCAAAACCTGGGCACTGAAGCTTTCTTT. As protein: CASSVQNLGTEAFF. V gene TRBV11-1 combines with J gene TRBJ1-1, with unresolved D. V gave up 5 bases and J gave up 4 bases, with 14 bases separating them. Germline CDR1 reads SGHAT; CDR2 reads FQDESV (reference sequence). The CDR3 is 14 amino acids.

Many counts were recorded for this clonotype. CDR3 region: CATSTPGLESPLNEQFF. DNA of the CDR3: TGTGCCACCAGCACGCCGGGACTAGAATCCCCCCTCAATGAGCAGTTCTTC. This chain joins TRBV15 and TRBJ2-1; 8 nucleotides line up with TRBD2. After removal of 4 bases from V and 6 bases from J, the junction contained 14 bases not matched to a gene. Germline V lookup: CDR1 LNHNV, CDR2 YYDKDF (reference sequence). CDR3 length: 17 amino acids. Based on the CDR3 plus reference TRBV15 and TRBJ2-1, the full variable domain is DAMVIQNPRYQVTQFGKPVTLSCSQTLNHNVMYWYQQKSSQAPKLLFHYYDKDFNNEADTPDNFQSRRPNTSFCFLDIRSPGLGDTAMYLCATSTPGLESPLNEQFFGPGTRLTVL.

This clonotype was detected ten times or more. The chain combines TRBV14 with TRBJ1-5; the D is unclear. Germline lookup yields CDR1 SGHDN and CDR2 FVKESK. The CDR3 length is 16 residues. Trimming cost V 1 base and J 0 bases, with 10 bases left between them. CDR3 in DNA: TGTGCCAGCAGCCAAGCCCCACATTATAGCAATCAGCCCCAGCATTTT. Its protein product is CASSQAPHYSNQPQHF.

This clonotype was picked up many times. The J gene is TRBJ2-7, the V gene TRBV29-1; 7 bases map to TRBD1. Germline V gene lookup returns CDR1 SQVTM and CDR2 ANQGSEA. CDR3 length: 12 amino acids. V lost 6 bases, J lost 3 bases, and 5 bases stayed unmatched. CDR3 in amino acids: CSVRDSYYEQYF. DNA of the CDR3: TGCAGCGTCCGGGACAGCTACTACGAGCAGTACTTC.

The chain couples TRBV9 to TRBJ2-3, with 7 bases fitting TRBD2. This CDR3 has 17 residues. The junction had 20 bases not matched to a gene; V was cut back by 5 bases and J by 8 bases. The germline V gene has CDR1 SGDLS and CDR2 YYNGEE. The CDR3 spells CASSLRPSGPAGGTQYF. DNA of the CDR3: TGTGCCAGCAGTCTACGCCCTAGCGGCCCCGCTGGTGGTACGCAGTATTTT.

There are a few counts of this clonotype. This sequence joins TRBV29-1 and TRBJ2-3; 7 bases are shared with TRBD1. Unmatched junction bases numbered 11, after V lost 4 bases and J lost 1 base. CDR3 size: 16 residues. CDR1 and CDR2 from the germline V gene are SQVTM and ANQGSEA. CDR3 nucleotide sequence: TGCAGCGTTGGGTCCTCTAGGGGGCAGGGCACAGATACGCAGTATTTT. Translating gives CSVGSSRGQGTDTQYF.

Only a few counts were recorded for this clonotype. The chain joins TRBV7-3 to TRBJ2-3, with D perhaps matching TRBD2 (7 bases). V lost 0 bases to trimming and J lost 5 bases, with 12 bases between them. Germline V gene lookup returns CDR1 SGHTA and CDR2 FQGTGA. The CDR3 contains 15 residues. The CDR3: CASSLTGGRGDTQYF. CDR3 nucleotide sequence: TGTGCCAGCAGCTTAACGGGGGGGCGTGGAGATACGCAGTATTTT.

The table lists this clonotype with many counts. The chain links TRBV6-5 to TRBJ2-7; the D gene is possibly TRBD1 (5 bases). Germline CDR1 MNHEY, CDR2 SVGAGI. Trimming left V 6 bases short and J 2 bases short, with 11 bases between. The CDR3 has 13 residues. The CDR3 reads CASSIQEAYEQYF. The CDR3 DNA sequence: TGTGCCAGCAGCATACAGGAAGCCTACGAGCAGTACTTC.

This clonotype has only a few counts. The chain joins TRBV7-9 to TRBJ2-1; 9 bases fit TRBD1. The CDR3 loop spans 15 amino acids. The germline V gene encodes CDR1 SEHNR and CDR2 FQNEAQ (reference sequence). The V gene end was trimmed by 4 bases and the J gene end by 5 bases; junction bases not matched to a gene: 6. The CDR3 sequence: CASSSTRDRDNEQFF. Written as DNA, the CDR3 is TGTGCCAGCAGCTCGACCCGGGACAGGGACAATGAGCAGTTCTTC.

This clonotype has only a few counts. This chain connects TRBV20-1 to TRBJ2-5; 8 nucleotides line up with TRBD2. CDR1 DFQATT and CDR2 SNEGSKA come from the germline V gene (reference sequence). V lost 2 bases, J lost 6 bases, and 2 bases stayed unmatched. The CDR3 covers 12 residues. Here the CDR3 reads CSARLAGQTQYF. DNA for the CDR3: TGCAGTGCTAGATTAGCGGGGCAGACCCAGTACTTC.

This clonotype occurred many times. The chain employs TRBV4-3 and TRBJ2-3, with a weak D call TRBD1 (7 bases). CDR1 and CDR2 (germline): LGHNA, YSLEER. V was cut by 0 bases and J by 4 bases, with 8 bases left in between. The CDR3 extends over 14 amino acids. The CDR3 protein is CASSQDRGADTQYF. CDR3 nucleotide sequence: TGCGCCAGCAGCCAAGACAGGGGGGCAGATACGCAGTATTTT.

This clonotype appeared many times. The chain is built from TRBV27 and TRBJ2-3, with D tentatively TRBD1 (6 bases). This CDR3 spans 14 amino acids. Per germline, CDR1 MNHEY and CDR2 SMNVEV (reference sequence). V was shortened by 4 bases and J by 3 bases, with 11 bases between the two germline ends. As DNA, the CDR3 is TGTGCCAGCAGTTCACAGGGAGAGACAGATACGCAGTATTTT. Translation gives CASSSQGETDTQYF.

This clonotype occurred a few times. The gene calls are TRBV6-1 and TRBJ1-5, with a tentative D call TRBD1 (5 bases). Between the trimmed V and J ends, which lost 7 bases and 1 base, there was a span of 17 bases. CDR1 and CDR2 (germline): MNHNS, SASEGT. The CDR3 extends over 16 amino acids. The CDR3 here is CASKPSGTVSNQPQHF. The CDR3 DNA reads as TGTGCCAGCAAACCTTCCGGGACGGTGAGCAATCAGCCCCAGCATTTT.